This T cell receptor (beta chain) was sequenced for a study of T cell responses to AZD1222 COVID-19 vaccine. The CDR3 totals 15 residues. The germline V gene has CDR1 LNHDA and CDR2 SQIVND (reference sequence). The germline V and J ends were trimmed by 5 bases and 3 bases, with 17 bases remaining between them. The data were produced by immunoSEQ multiplex PCR, yet TCRdb's version contains in-frame clones alone and is incomplete. The table records 150,000 to 180,000 clones, 90% of them present only once. This clone was found once. What it binds is unknown. Study observations and caveats: In a largely white British group with more females than males, clonal diversity was possibly underestimated.

V gene TRBV19 combines with J gene TRBJ2-7; TRBD2 might be the D (6 bases). This receptor was obtained from an adult who received the AZD1222 COVID-19 vaccine. The sequencing here drew on peripheral blood, taken 28 days after the second AZD1222 dose. The CDR3 sequence: CASSHGGAGSYEQYF. DNA of the CDR3: TGTGCCAGTAGTCACGGGGGTGCAGGAAGCTACGAGCAGTACTTC. Full variable domain (remainder filled in from reference TRBV19 and TRBJ2-7): DGGITQSPKYLFRKEGQNVTLSCEQNLNHDAMYWYRQDPGQGLRLIYYSQIVNDFQKGDIAEGYSVSREKKESFPLTVTSAQKNPTAFYLCASSHGGAGSYEQYFGPGTRLTVT.